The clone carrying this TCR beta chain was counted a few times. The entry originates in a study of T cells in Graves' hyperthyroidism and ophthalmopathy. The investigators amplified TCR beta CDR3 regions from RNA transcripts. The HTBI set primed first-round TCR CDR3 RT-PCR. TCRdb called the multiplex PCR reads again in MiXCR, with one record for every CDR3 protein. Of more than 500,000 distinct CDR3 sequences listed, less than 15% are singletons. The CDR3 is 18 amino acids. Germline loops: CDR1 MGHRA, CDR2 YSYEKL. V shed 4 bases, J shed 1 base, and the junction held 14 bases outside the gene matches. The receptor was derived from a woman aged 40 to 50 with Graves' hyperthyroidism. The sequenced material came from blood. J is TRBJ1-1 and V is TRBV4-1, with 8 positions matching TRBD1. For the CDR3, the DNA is TGCGCCAGCAGCCCGTCGGACAGGGTTGGGCCTGGGAACACTGAAGCTTTCTTT. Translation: CASSPSDRVGPGNTEAFF.